This T cell receptor (beta chain) was recovered during a study of shared clonotypes between healthy human individuals. Naivety among CD8 cells was defined by CD45RO negativity and positive CCR7 selection, thereby excluding terminally differentiated effector memory CD45RA+ cells. There are a few counts of this clone. The sample carries other DNA sequences with the same CDR3. Every subset's genomic DNA went evenly onto several immunoSEQ plates. As processed by the authors: From ImmunoSEQ came sequences covering only the junction and carrying no quality scores, so filtering differed. Libraries were prepared by immunoSEQ multiplex PCR; TCRdb keeps only in-frame clonotypes and omits some of them. V and J calls and clone size come straight from that table; D and trimming were deduced from the DNA. Among millions of clones listed, about 95% were seen once. The CDR3 spans 11 residues. Between the trimmed V and J ends, which lost 8 bases and 1 base, there was a span of 6 bases. CDR1 and CDR2 (germline): ENHRY, SYGVKD.

V gene TRBV10-3 combines with J gene TRBJ2-7; D may be TRBD2 (6 bases). Sequencing used naive CD8+ T cells sorted from blood. The source of this sequence is a man between 18 and 29 years old in good health. CDR3 DNA: TGTGCCATCGGGACTTCCTACGAGCAGTACTTC. Its protein product is CAIGTSYEQYF.